This TCR beta chain was found in a study of technical replicates of blood from a few donors. Germline CDR1 GTSNPN, CDR2 SVGIG (reference sequence). The germline V and J ends were trimmed by 3 bases and 2 bases, with 8 bases remaining between them. The CDR3 contains 12 residues. Some clones are missing from TCRdb's copy, which holds only in-frame ones; the method was immunoSEQ multiplex PCR. The sample has about 75,000 clones, about nine tenths seen once; the top ten hold 0.35% to 0.4%. This sequence joins TRBV30 and TRBJ2-7; possible D gene TRBD2, 5 bases. The sequencing sample was made of T cells isolated from PBMCs. The receptor's source is a human donor in good health. Some clones in this sample may be carry-over from other donors' samples. DNA for the CDR3: TGTGCCTGGAGGTGGGGAGCCTACGAGCAGTACTTC. It yields the protein CAWRWGAYEQYF.